This T cell receptor (beta chain) appears in the sequencing data of a study of T cell repertoires in cytomegalovirus infection. One entry per CDR3 protein, called by TCRdb with MiXCR from the reads. The data show 400,000 to 600,000 distinct CDR3 sequences, more than 40% seen once. Trimming left V 2 bases short and J 5 bases short, with 18 bases between. The germline V gene has CDR1 SGHTA and CDR2 FQGNSA. The CDR3 has 16 residues. This clonotype occurred a few times. Its antigen is unidentified. Findings and limits, study-wide: Ex vivo, HLA-C-restricted CMV-specific TCR beta clonotypes prevailed over the rest of the response.

The rearrangement joins TRBV7-2 to TRBJ2-5; tentative D call: TRBD2 (7 bases). The source of this sequence is a human donor in good health (CMV status not recorded). Some clones in this sample may be carry-over from other donors' samples. This specimen consisted of cultured PBMCs, obtained from culture after CMV antigen stimulation. The DNA for the CDR3 is TGTGCCAGCAGCTTATACCTAGCGGAGGGGGGGGAGACCCAGTACTTC. Its translation: CASSLYLAEGGETQYF. The variable domain in full, with the rest retrieved from reference TRBV7-2 and TRBJ2-5, is GAGVSQSPSNKVTEKGKDVELRCDPISGHTALYWYRQSLGQGLEFLIYFQGNSAPDKSGLPSDRFSAERTGGSVSTLTIQRTQQEDSAVYLCASSLYLAEGGETQYFGPGTRLLVL.